The 18 T cell receptor beta chains below were found in one sample sequenced in a study of OX40 agonist ivuxolimab in advanced cancers. Sequencing was performed with immunoSEQ multiplex PCR; in TCRdb, only in-frame clones are kept and a portion is missing. The repertoire has 55,000 to 80,000 clones, 81% of them found once; the top ten carry roughly 0.99%. Sequences were derived from CD4+ or CD8+ T cells sorted from blood, sampled in a trial of the OX40 agonist ivuxolimab. Receptors originate from an adult with an advanced solid tumor such as melanoma, head and neck, liver or kidney cancer.

The rearrangement links TRBV15 to TRBJ2-3; D gene uncertain. The CDR3 consists of 12 residues. Germline CDR1 is LNHNV and CDR2 is YYDKDF (reference sequence). Deletions cut 5 bases from V and 7 bases from J, with 10 bases between. For the CDR3, the DNA is TGTGCCACCAGCGGGTTAACAAATACGCAGTATTTT. Amino acids: CATSGLTNTQYF.

This clone has only one observation. The chain carries TRBV19 and TRBJ2-3; 10 bases are shared with TRBD1. Germline V lookup: CDR1 LNHDA, CDR2 SQIVND (reference sequence). The CDR3 is made up of 15 amino acids. The junction had 7 bases not matched to a gene; V was cut back by 4 bases and J by 6 bases. CDR3 in amino acids: CASSTRQGASDTQYF. CDR3 coding DNA: TGTGCCAGTAGTACCCGACAGGGGGCATCGGATACGCAGTATTTT.

This sequence joins TRBV5-4 and TRBJ1-1, with D possibly being TRBD1 (5 bases). Per the germline V gene, CDR1 is SGHNT and CDR2 is YYREEE (reference sequence). The CDR3 extends over 14 amino acids. V lost 4 bases, J lost 8 bases, and 18 bases lay in between. CDR3 amino acids: CASSAGGWEGEAFF. In DNA, the CDR3 is TGTGCCAGCAGCGCCGGGGGTTGGGAAGGGGAAGCTTTCTTT.

The rearrangement uses TRBV15 and TRBJ2-7, with 10 bases identical to TRBD1. Germline assignment: CDR1 LNHNV and CDR2 YYDKDF (reference sequence). This CDR3 is built from 15 residues. After removal of 2 bases from V and 3 bases from J, the junction contained 4 bases not matched to a gene. The CDR3 is CATSRPTGGHYEQYF. For the CDR3, the DNA is TGTGCCACCAGCAGACCGACAGGGGGCCACTACGAGCAGTACTTC.

The V gene is TRBV10-1, the J gene TRBJ2-2; 7 bases are a match to TRBD1. The J segment lost 2 bases and the V segment lost 11 bases, leaving 23 bases of the junction unmatched. The CDR3 runs 19 residues. CDR1 and CDR2 from the germline V gene are WNHNN and SYGVQD (reference sequence). CDR3 nucleotide sequence: TGCGCCGGGATTAACCGGGACAGAGATCCGTGGGCTAACACCGGGGAGCTGTTTTTT. It translates to CAGINRDRDPWANTGELFF.

This chain uses TRBV2 with TRBJ1-2, with D perhaps matching TRBD1 (6 bases). CDR3 size: 14 residues. CDR1 is SNHLY, CDR2 FYNNEI, per germline. The V and J ends lost 0 bases and 8 bases respectively, with 13 bases between them. CDR3 bases: TGTGCCAGCAGTGAAGCGCTCAGGGGTCGGGGCTACACCTTC. This encodes CASSEALRGRGYTF.

This clone has only a few counts. The chain joins TRBV10-1 to TRBJ2-1, with 8 bases identical to TRBD2. The CDR3 loop spans 19 amino acids. Per germline, CDR1 WNHNN and CDR2 SYGVQD (reference sequence). After removal of 4 bases from V and 4 bases from J, the junction contained 18 bases not matched to a gene. The CDR3 sequence is CASSGFTLRAGEEYNEQFF. CDR3 bases: TGCGCCAGCAGTGGATTTACACTTAGAGCGGGGGAAGAGTACAATGAGCAGTTCTTC.

This chain links TRBV30 with TRBJ2-7, with 9 bases identical to TRBD1. This CDR3 has 13 amino acids. From germline, CDR1 is GTSNPN and CDR2 SVGIG (reference sequence). The junction had 6 bases not matched to a gene; V was cut back by 5 bases and J by 4 bases. CDR3 region: CAWSRTGAYEQYF. In DNA form, the CDR3 reads TGTGCCTGGTCCCGGACAGGGGCTTACGAGCAGTACTTC.

This sequence joins TRBV18 and TRBJ1-2, with TRBD1 matching 12 bases. The CDR3 extends over 18 amino acids. V gave up 5 bases and J gave up 5 bases; unmatched junction bases: 15. Per germline, CDR1 KGHSH and CDR2 LQKENI. CDR3 sequence: CASSSTGTGGASKYGYTF. For the CDR3, the DNA is TGTGCCAGCTCAAGTACCGGGACAGGGGGCGCCTCGAAGTATGGCTACACCTTC.

The V and J genes are TRBV2 and TRBJ1-2; D is unresolved. Germline-derived CDR1 and CDR2 are SNHLY and FYNNEI. This CDR3 is 13 amino acids long. V was clipped by 6 bases and J by 4 bases, with 12 bases between them. CDR3: CASSQAATYGYTF. The CDR3 region has the DNA TGTGCCAGCAGCCAAGCGGCTACCTATGGCTACACCTTC.

The chain recombines TRBV7-2 with TRBJ2-6, with unresolved D. CDR3 size: 14 residues. The ends were cut back, 5 bases at V and 4 bases at J, with 9 bases in the middle. From germline, CDR1 is SGHTA and CDR2 FQGNSA. CDR3 loop: CASSPLSGANVLTF. CDR3 DNA: TGTGCCAGCAGCCCCCTCTCAGGGGCCAACGTCCTGACTTTC.

This sequence joins TRBV19 and TRBJ1-1; weak D call: TRBD1 (6 bases). Germline V CDR1 and CDR2: LNHDA, SQIVND (reference sequence). The V end lost 4 bases, the J end lost 5 bases, and 14 bases lay between the germline ends. This CDR3 is built from 14 residues. The DNA for the CDR3 is TGTGCCAGTAGTACGAACAGGGAAATGACTGAAGCTTTCTTT. Translated: CASSTNREMTEAFF.

This sequence joins TRBV6-1 and TRBJ1-5; D remains ambiguous. There are 13 residues in the CDR3. V lost 3 bases and J lost 0, with 3 bases in between. CDR1 and CDR2 (germline): MNHNS, SASEGT. CDR3 nucleotide sequence: TGTGCCAGCAGTGACAATAGCAATCAGCCCCAGCATTTT. Translating it yields CASSDNSNQPQHF.

On this clone: Other nucleotide sequences in the sample specify the same CDR3. The gene calls are TRBV5-1 and TRBJ2-5; tentative D call: TRBD1 (5 bases). Trimming pared 4 bases from V and 1 base from J, leaving 8 bases between. Germline V CDR1 and CDR2: SGHRS, YFSETQ. This CDR3 spans 13 amino acids. Here the CDR3 DNA reads TGCGCCAGCAGCCTGGACACCCAAGAGACCCAGTACTTC. This sequence encodes CASSLDTQETQYF.

This chain uses TRBV7-9 with TRBJ2-6; D may be TRBD2 (6 bases). V was cut by 5 bases and J by 4 bases, with 12 bases left in between. CDR1 and CDR2 (germline): SEHNR, FQNEAQ (reference sequence). The CDR3 consists of 15 residues. The CDR3: CASSRGGTGANVLTF. The CDR3 coding sequence is TGTGCCAGCAGCCGCGGAGGGACCGGGGCCAACGTCCTGACTTTC.

This clone was picked up one time. The chain links TRBV11-1 to TRBJ2-2, with D uncertain. Trimming took 2 bases from V and 5 from J, leaving 9 bases between them. The CDR3 totals 14 residues. Germline-derived CDR1 and CDR2 are SGHAT and FQDESV (reference sequence). The CDR3 DNA follows: TGTGCCAGCAGCTTAAAAAGGGTGACCGGGGAGCTGTTTTTT. It specifies CASSLKRVTGELFF.

Only one count was recorded for this clone. CDR3 region: CASGGDSGPEETQYF. The DNA of the CDR3 is TGTGCCAGTGGGGGGGACTCAGGGCCGGAGGAGACCCAGTACTTC. V gene TRBV6-4 combines with J gene TRBJ2-5; 7 positions match TRBD2. This CDR3 has 15 residues. V shed 9 bases, J shed 5 bases, and the junction held 15 bases outside the gene matches. CDR1 MRHNA and CDR2 SNTAGT come from the germline V gene.

The genes are TRBV19 and TRBJ1-1; D perhaps matches TRBD1 (6 bases). The ends were cut back, 10 bases at V and 3 bases at J, with 12 bases in the middle. Germline assignment: CDR1 LNHDA and CDR2 SQIVND (reference sequence). The CDR3 covers 12 residues. The CDR3: CATGGGYTEAFF. The CDR3 DNA reads TGTGCCACCGGGGGGGGCTACACTGAAGCTTTCTTT.